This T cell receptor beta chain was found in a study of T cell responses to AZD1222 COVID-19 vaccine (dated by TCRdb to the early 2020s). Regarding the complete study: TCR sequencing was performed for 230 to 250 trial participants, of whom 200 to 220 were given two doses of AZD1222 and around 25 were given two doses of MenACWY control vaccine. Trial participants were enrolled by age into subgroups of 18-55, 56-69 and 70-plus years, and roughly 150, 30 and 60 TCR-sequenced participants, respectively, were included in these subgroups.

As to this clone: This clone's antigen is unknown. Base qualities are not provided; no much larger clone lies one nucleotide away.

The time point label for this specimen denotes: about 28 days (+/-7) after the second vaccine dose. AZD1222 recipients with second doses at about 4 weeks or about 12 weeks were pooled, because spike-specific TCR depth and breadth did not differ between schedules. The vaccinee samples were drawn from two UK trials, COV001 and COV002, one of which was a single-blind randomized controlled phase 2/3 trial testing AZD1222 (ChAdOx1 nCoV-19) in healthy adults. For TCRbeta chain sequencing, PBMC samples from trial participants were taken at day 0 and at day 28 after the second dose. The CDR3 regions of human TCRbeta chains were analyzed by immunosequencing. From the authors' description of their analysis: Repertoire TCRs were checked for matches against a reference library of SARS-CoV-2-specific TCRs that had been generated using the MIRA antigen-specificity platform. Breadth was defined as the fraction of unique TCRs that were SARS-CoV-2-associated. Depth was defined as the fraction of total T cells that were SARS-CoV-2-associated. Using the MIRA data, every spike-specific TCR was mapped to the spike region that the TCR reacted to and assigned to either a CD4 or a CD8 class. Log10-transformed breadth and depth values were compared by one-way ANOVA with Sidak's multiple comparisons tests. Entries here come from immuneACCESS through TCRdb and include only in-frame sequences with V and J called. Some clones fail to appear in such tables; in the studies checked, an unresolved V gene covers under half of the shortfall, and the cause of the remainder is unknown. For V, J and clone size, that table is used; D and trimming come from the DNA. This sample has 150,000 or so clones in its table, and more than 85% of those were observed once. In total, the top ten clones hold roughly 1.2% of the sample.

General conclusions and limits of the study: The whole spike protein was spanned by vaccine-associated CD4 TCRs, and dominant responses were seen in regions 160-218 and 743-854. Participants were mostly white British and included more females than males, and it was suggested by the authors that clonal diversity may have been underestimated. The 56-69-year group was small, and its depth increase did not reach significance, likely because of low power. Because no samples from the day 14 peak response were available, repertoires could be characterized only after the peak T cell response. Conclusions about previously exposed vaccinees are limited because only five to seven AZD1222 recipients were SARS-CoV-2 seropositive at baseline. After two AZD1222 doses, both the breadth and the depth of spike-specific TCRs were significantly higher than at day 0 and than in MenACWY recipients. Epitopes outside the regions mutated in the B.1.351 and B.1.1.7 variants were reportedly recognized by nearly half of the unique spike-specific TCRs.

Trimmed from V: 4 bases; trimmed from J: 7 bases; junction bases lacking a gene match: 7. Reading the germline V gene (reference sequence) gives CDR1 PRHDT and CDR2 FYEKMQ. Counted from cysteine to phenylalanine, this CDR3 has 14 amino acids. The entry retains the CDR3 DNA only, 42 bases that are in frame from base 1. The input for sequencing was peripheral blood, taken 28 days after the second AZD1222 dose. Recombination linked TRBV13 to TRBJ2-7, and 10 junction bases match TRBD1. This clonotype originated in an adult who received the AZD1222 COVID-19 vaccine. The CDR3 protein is CASSSRQGAHEQYF. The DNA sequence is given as TGTGCCAGCAGCTCGAGACAGGGGGCGCATGAGCAGTACTTC.